This TCR beta chain emerged from a study of T cell responses to AZD1222 COVID-19 vaccine. Study as a whole: Second doses that came at about 4 or about 12 weeks were put together. Study-level findings and limits: Most donors were white British and more were female, and clonal diversity was possibly underestimated.

Data came from immunoSEQ multiplex PCR; TCRdb stores just in-frame clones and leaves some out. The sample holds over 110,000 clones, 92% seen once. Concerning this clone: What it recognizes is unknown.

The CDR3 runs 16 residues. The germline CDR1 and CDR2 sequences are ENHRY and SYGVKD. After removal of 6 bases from V and 5 bases from J, the junction contained 9 bases not matched to a gene. This chain uses TRBV10-3 with TRBJ2-7; 14 bases map to TRBD2. This sequence was found in an adult in good health. Here the sequenced sample was peripheral blood, taken on day 0 of AZD1222 vaccination. The CDR3 loop reads CAIRGGLAGGGDEQYF. As DNA, the CDR3 is TGTGCCATCAGGGGCGGACTAGCGGGAGGAGGGGACGAGCAGTACTTC.